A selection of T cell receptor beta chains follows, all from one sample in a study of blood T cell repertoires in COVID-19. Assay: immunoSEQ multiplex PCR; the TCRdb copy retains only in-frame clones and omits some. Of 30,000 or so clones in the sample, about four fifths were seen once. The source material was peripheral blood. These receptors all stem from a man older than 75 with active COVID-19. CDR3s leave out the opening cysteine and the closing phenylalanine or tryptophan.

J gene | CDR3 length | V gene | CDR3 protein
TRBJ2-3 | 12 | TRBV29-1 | SVSTGTRGDTQY
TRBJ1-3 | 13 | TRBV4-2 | ASSQDSRSGNTIY
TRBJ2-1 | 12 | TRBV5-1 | ASSFTGGRNEQF
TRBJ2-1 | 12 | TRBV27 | ASSLAGGSYEQF
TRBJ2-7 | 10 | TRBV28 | AGGGGSYEQY
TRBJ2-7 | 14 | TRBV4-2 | ASSQEDRGSSYEQY
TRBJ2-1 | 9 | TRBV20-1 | SGTEYNEQF
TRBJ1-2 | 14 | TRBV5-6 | ASSLPTGGSVGGYT
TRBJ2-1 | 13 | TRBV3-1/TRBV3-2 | ASSRTSGGLNEQF
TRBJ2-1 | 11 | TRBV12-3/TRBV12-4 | ASSFDSAHEQF
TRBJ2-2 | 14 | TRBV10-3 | AISMSGGRRTGELF
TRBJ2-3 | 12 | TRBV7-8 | ASSLGMPTDTQY
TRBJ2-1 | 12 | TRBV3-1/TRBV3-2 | ASSQAGGRNEQF
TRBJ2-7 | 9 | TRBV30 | AWGLVYEQY
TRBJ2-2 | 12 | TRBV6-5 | ASSPEGSWSELF
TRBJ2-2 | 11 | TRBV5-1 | ASSFEVTGELF
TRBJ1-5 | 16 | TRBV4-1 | ASSNREIQGRVRQPQH
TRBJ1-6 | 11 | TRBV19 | ASSTLDRSPLH
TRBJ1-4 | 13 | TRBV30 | AWSVRATGWEKLF
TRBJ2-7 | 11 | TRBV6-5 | ASSFQGRDEQY
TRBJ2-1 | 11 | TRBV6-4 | ASSGTPGLEQF
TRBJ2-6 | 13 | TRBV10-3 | AISEGQVGANVLT
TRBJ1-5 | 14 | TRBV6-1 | ASSALRTGGFQPQH
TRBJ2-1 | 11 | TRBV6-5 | ASRSNGPNEQF
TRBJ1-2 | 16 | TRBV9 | ASSVALGAQGTIYGYT
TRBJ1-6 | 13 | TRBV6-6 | ASSNGQAASSPLH
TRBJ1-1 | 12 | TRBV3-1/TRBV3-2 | ASSSGVMNTEAF